This TCR beta chain emerged from a study of blood T cells in healthy people across ages. The CDR3 consists of 16 residues. Germline trimming cut 4 bases from V and 7 bases from J; bases unmatched to any gene: 11. Per germline, CDR1 MDHEN and CDR2 SYDVKM. Next came a second PCR, run for about 7 to 12 cycles, which used a sample-barcoded 5' primer along with a J-beta primer mix. Each cDNA molecule was tagged by a template-switch adaptor with 12 random nucleotides. MiXCR, applied by TCRdb to the 5' RACE reads, yields one record per CDR3 protein. The sample holds approximately 690,000 distinct CDR3 sequences, about 43% seen once.

This TCR derives from a man at least 80 years old in good health. The rearrangement joins TRBV28 to TRBJ2-1; 9 bases align to TRBD1. Sequencing was carried out using blood. CDR3 coding DNA: TGTGCCAGCAGTTCTCCTGGGACAGGGATAAGGAATGAGCAGTTCTTC. Residues: CASSSPGTGIRNEQFF.